These 11 T cell receptor beta chains were all obtained from the same sample, sequenced in a study of CD8 T cells in Susac syndrome. Random hexamers primed reverse transcription of about 0.5 to 1 ug RNA. MiXCR, applied by TCRdb to the immunoSEQ multiplex PCR reads, yields one record per CDR3 protein. The sample holds approximately 110,000 distinct CDR3 sequences, approximately 95% seen once. The specimen sequenced was CD8+ T cells from PBMCs. These TCRs come from a human donor with multiple sclerosis.

This chain joins TRBV7-9 and TRBJ2-3; D gene unclear. This CDR3 is built from 13 residues. Per germline, CDR1 SEHNR and CDR2 FQNEAQ (reference sequence). V was clipped by 5 bases and J by 7 bases, with 13 bases between them. This CDR3 is CASSGLSGNTQYF. The CDR3 coding sequence is TGTGCCAGCAGCGGGCTTTCTGGTAATACGCAGTATTTT. The complete variable domain, with remaining parts taken from reference TRBV7-9 and TRBJ2-3, reads DTGVSQNPRHKITKRGQNVTFRCDPISEHNRLYWYRQTLGQGPEFLTYFQNEAQLEKSRLLSDRFSAERPKGSFSTLEIQRTEQGDSAMYLCASSGLSGNTQYFGPGTRLTVL.

The V gene is TRBV28, the J gene TRBJ2-7, with 10 bases that match TRBD1. CDR3 length: 14 residues. Germline CDR1 MDHEN, CDR2 SYDVKM. With 5 bases clipped from V and 5 bases from J, the junction kept 6 bases outside the gene matches. The CDR3 loop is CASSRDRGYDEQYV. CDR3 DNA: TGTGCCAGCAGTCGGGACAGGGGTTACGACGAGCAGTACGTC.

This clonotype was counted a single time. The rearrangement uses TRBV7-9 and TRBJ2-5, with unresolved D. The CDR3 loop spans 14 amino acids. Germline CDR1 reads SEHNR; CDR2 reads FQNEAQ (reference sequence). V dropped 5 bases and J dropped 5 bases, with 15 bases sitting between them. The CDR3 DNA is TGTGCCAGCAGCCCCAGTAGTTTGGGGGAGACCCAGTACTTC. Protein sequence: CASSPSSLGETQYF. Filled out from reference TRBV7-9 and TRBJ2-5, the complete variable domain reads DTGVSQNPRHKITKRGQNVTFRCDPISEHNRLYWYRQTLGQGPEFLTYFQNEAQLEKSRLLSDRFSAERPKGSFSTLEIQRTEQGDSAMYLCASSPSSLGETQYFGPGTRLLVL.

This clonotype was seen a few times. This chain links TRBV9 with TRBJ2-7; D possibly corresponds to TRBD1 (6 bases). The V end was cut by 1 base, the J end by 2 bases, with 10 bases between. The germline V gene has CDR1 SGDLS and CDR2 YYNGEE. This CDR3 spans 14 amino acids. The CDR3 region is CASSVSGDPYEQYF. The DNA of the CDR3 is TGTGCCAGCAGCGTATCAGGGGATCCCTACGAGCAGTACTTC.

The chain has TRBV24-1 and TRBJ2-1, with TRBD1 as a possible D gene (5 bases). This CDR3 region has 13 residues. The V and J ends lost 4 bases and 8 bases respectively, with 11 bases between them. The germline V gene has CDR1 KGHDR and CDR2 SFDVKD. As DNA, the CDR3 is TGTGCCACCAGTGAAGGGCCCAGGGATGAGCAGTTCTTC. Protein sequence: CATSEGPRDEQFF.

V and J are TRBV4-1 and TRBJ2-7, with D perhaps matching TRBD1 or TRBD2 (5 bases each). Germline V lookup: CDR1 MGHRA, CDR2 YSYEKL. Deletions cut 1 base from V and 2 bases from J, with 12 bases between. This CDR3 is built from 15 residues. The CDR3 reads CASSQGPGRTYEQYF. The DNA for the CDR3 is TGCGCCAGCAGCCAAGGGCCGGGGCGCACCTACGAGCAGTACTTC.

This clonotype was detected only a few times. The V gene is TRBV2, the J gene TRBJ1-1, with D possibly being TRBD1 (5 bases). Per germline, CDR1 SNHLY and CDR2 FYNNEI. This CDR3 is 13 amino acids long. V shed 4 bases and J shed 4 bases, with 10 bases lying between them. CDR3 sequence (DNA): TGTGCCAGCAGTGCAGGGCGGAGCACTGAAGCTTTCTTT. Protein product: CASSAGRSTEAFF.

The gene calls are TRBV29-1 and TRBJ1-3; TRBD1 is a possible D gene (5 bases). The germline gives CDR1 SQVTM, CDR2 ANQGSEA. This CDR3 is built from 16 residues. V dropped 6 bases and J dropped 1 base, with 19 bases sitting between them. The CDR3: CSVDVQGMGSGNTIYF. As DNA, the CDR3 is TGCAGCGTCGACGTGCAGGGTATGGGGTCTGGAAACACCATATATTTT.

The gene calls are TRBV6-1 and TRBJ1-1; no clear D. The CDR3 runs 15 residues. Trimming stripped 3 bases from V and 3 bases from J, with 14 bases between. The germline V gene encodes CDR1 MNHNS and CDR2 SASEGT. CDR3 sequence: CASSESTYRYTEAFF. The CDR3 DNA is TGTGCCAGCAGTGAGAGTACTTACAGATACACTGAAGCTTTCTTT.

The chain is built from TRBV7-9 and TRBJ1-3, with D unclear. The CDR3 is 12 amino acids. Trimming stripped 5 bases from V and 4 bases from J, with 6 bases between. Germline-derived CDR1 and CDR2 are SEHNR and FQNEAQ (reference sequence). This chain's CDR3 is CASSLVGNTIYF. CDR3 bases: TGTGCCAGCAGCCTTGTCGGAAACACCATATATTTT.

The chain couples TRBV4-1 to TRBJ1-1; D is unresolved. The germline CDR1 and CDR2 sequences are MGHRA and YSYEKL. The CDR3 is 14 amino acids. V was cut by 0 bases and J by 4 bases, with 9 bases left in between. CDR3 in DNA: TGCGCCAGCAGCCAAGAAAGGAGAGGCACTGAAGCTTTCTTT. It encodes CASSQERRGTEAFF.